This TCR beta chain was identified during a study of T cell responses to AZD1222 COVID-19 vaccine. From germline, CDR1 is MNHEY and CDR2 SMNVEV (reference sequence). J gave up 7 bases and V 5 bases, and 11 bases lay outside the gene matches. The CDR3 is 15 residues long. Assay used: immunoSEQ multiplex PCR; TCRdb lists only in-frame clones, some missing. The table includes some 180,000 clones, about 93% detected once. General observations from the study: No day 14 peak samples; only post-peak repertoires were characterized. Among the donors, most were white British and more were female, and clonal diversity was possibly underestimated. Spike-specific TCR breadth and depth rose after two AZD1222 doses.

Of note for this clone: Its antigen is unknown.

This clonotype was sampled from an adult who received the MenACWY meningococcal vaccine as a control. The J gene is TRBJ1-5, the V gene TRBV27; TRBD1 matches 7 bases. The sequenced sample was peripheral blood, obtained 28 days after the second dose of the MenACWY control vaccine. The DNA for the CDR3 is TGTGCCAGCAGTCAGACTACAGGGGCTGGGCAGCCCCAGCATTTT. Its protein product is CASSQTTGAGQPQHF.